One and the same sample provided the 31 T cell receptor beta chains below, sequenced in a study of spatial heterogeneity in lung cancer. Documented time point: sample taken at primary tumor resection. Sequencing covered unsorted whole RNA taken from tumor, nontumor lung or frozen PBMC. TCRdb re-called the 5' RACE reads with MiXCR, one entry per CDR3 protein. Of about 6,900 distinct CDR3 sequences in the sample, about 3.9% were seen once. This specimen consisted of normal lung tissue next to the tumor, obtained at surgery. The source of these receptors is a female donor with early-stage non-small cell lung cancer.

This clonotype was detected many times. J is TRBJ2-1 and V is TRBV24-1; tentatively, D is TRBD2 (6 bases). Germline assignment: CDR1 KGHDR and CDR2 SFDVKD. CDR3 size: 16 residues. Trimming took off 1 base at V and 8 bases at J, with 17 bases between the two ends. CDR3 residues: CATSDFQGKRRDEQFF. CDR3 nucleotides: TGTGCCACCAGTGATTTCCAGGGTAAGAGGAGGGATGAGCAGTTCTTC.

This clonotype was found many times. The chain joins TRBV7-2 to TRBJ2-7, with TRBD2 as a possible D gene (5 bases). This CDR3 has 16 amino acids. Per the germline V gene, CDR1 is SGHTA and CDR2 is FQGNSA. With 6 bases removed from V and 0 bases from J, the gap between germline ends came to 18 bases. The CDR3 sequence is CASRYGAALSSYEQYF. CDR3 in DNA: TGTGCCAGCAGGTACGGAGCGGCCCTGAGCTCCTACGAGCAGTACTTC.

The chain carries TRBV20-1 and TRBJ1-4; D perhaps matches TRBD1 (5 bases). Germline V gene lookup returns CDR1 DFQATT and CDR2 SNEGSKA (reference sequence). The CDR3 consists of 13 residues. Trimming pared 3 bases from V and 8 bases from J, leaving 13 bases between. The CDR3 region has the DNA TGCAGTGCTAGCCTGCAGGGTCACGAAAAACTGTTTTTT. Translated: CSASLQGHEKLFF.

This clonotype was counted many times. This sequence joins TRBV20-1 and TRBJ2-5; D is perhaps TRBD1 (5 bases). Trimming removed 0 bases from V and 2 bases from J, with 10 bases in between. This CDR3 region has 14 residues. From germline, CDR1 is DFQATT and CDR2 SNEGSKA (reference sequence). The DNA of the CDR3 is TGCAGTGCTAGAGATCGGGCAGGGCAAGAGACCCAGTACTTC. This translates into CSARDRAGQETQYF.

Sample share makes this clonotype medium-sized. V usage is TRBV19 and J usage is TRBJ2-3; unclear D gene. From germline, CDR1 is LNHDA and CDR2 SQIVND (reference sequence). The CDR3 totals 15 residues. V was shortened by 6 bases and J by 2 bases, with 15 bases between the two germline ends. The DNA of the CDR3 is TGTGCCAGTAGAGAGACTCCAACCACCACAGATACGCAGTATTTT. It is translated as CASRETPTTTDTQYF.

By frequency in the sample, this clonotype is medium-sized. V and J are TRBV5-1 and TRBJ1-5, with a weak D call TRBD1 (6 bases). The CDR3 runs to 16 residues. In germline, CDR1 is SGHRS, CDR2 YFSETQ. Trimming left V 3 bases short and J 5 bases short, with 18 bases between. The CDR3 nucleotides read TGCGCCAGCAGCTCGGGACAAGGGGGACCTTATCAGCCCCAGCATTTT. Translation: CASSSGQGGPYQPQHF.

By sample share, this clonotype is medium-sized. The rearrangement joins TRBV6-5 to TRBJ2-7; D remains ambiguous. Trimming took 2 bases from V and 0 from J, leaving 5 bases between them. The CDR3 spans 13 residues. Germline CDR1 MNHEY, CDR2 SVGAGI. The CDR3 loop is CASSYPYSYEQYF. The DNA of the CDR3 is TGTGCCAGCAGTTACCCCTACTCCTACGAGCAGTACTTC.

This clonotype is termed medium-sized. The chain carries TRBV28 and TRBJ1-2; D uncertain. In germline, CDR1 is MDHEN, CDR2 SYDVKM. The CDR3 spans 13 residues. Trimming removed 2 bases at V and 4 bases at J, with 8 bases between. The CDR3 loop is CASSLQDTYGYTF. CDR3 DNA: TGTGCCAGCAGTTTACAAGACACCTATGGCTACACCTTC.

This clonotype is termed medium-sized. This chain uses TRBV7-2 with TRBJ1-1, with a weak D call TRBD1 (5 bases). Germline values: CDR1 SGHTA, CDR2 FQGNSA. V lost 1 base, J lost 9 bases, and 12 bases lay in between. The CDR3 totals 13 residues. CDR3 coding DNA: TGTGCCAGCAGCTTAGAAGGGACCGACAAAGCTTTCTTT. Translation: CASSLEGTDKAFF.

This clonotype was recorded at least ten times. The chain carries TRBV25-1 and TRBJ2-2; tentative D call: TRBD2 (5 bases). Germline CDR1 and CDR2: MGHDK and SYGVNS. The CDR3 spans 16 residues. V was cut by 6 bases and J by 0 bases, with 14 bases left in between. This CDR3 reads CASRGSRTANTGELFF. CDR3 nucleotide sequence: TGTGCCAGCAGGGGGTCCAGGACTGCGAACACCGGGGAGCTGTTTTTT.

This clonotype was detected many times. The chain uses TRBV3-1 and TRBJ1-6; 9 positions match TRBD1. The V gene's germline CDR1 is LGHDT and CDR2 YNNKEL (reference sequence). V lost 3 bases and J lost 6; bases outside the gene matches: 3. The CDR3 sequence is 15 residues long. CDR3 residues: CASSHLDRGNSPLHF. The CDR3 DNA sequence: TGTGCCAGCAGCCACCTGGACAGGGGTAATTCACCCCTCCACTTT.

This clonotype has just a few counts. This sequence joins TRBV27 and TRBJ2-5, with 8 bases that match TRBD1. The V gene's germline CDR1 is MNHEY and CDR2 SMNVEV (reference sequence). This CDR3 region has 15 residues. J gave up 6 bases and V 2 bases, and 8 bases lay outside the gene matches. CDR3 bases: TGTGCCAGCAGTTTAGCGGCGGACAGGGTCAAGACCCAGTACTTC. Translated: CASSLAADRVKTQYF.

This clonotype showed up many times. The chain joins TRBV3-1 to TRBJ2-7, with 10 bases lining up with TRBD1. Germline values: CDR1 LGHDT, CDR2 YNNKEL (reference sequence). V lost 4 bases, J lost 2 bases, and 2 bases stayed unmatched. The CDR3 consists of 14 residues. CDR3 sequence reads: CASSRGTGAYEQYF. Here the CDR3 DNA reads TGTGCCAGCAGCCGGGGGACAGGGGCCTACGAGCAGTACTTC.

This clonotype rates as large. This chain links TRBV4-3 with TRBJ2-2; D is unresolved. There are 13 residues in the CDR3. Germline V lookup: CDR1 LGHNA, CDR2 YSLEER. V lost 0 bases, J lost 6 bases, and 5 bases lay in between. CDR3: CASSQDNSGELFF. The CDR3 DNA sequence: TGCGCCAGCAGCCAAGATAACTCCGGGGAGCTGTTTTTT.

This clonotype was detected only a few times. V and J are TRBV27 and TRBJ2-2, with no clear D. Trimming took off 5 bases at V and 3 bases at J, with 13 bases between the two ends. Germline CDR1 reads MNHEY; CDR2 reads SMNVEV (reference sequence). This CDR3 spans 15 amino acids. The CDR3 DNA sequence: TGTGCCAGCAGTCCCCGGCCCTCGTACACCGGGGAGCTGTTTTTT. Translating it yields CASSPRPSYTGELFF.

Many counts were recorded for this clonotype. The gene calls are TRBV28 and TRBJ2-7; D is possibly TRBD1 (6 bases). The CDR3 length is 13 residues. V lost 6 bases and J lost 2, with 11 bases in between. Germline values: CDR1 MDHEN, CDR2 SYDVKM. The CDR3 protein is CASSQTGPYEQYF. For the CDR3, the DNA is TGTGCCAGCAGCCAGACAGGACCCTACGAGCAGTACTTC.

This clonotype was recorded many times. The chain has TRBV27 and TRBJ1-6; D not resolved. V lost 6 bases, J lost 0 bases, and 18 bases lay in between. CDR3 length: 18 amino acids. Germline loops: CDR1 MNHEY, CDR2 SMNVEV (reference sequence). The CDR3 protein is CASSGLRGGSSYNSPLHF. The CDR3, as DNA: TGTGCCAGCAGCGGCCTTAGAGGCGGAAGCTCCTATAATTCACCCCTCCACTTT.

By share of the sample, this clonotype is medium-sized. The gene calls are TRBV27 and TRBJ1-3; no definite D call. The CDR3 contains 16 residues. V was cut by 4 bases and J by 1 base, with 14 bases left in between. From germline, CDR1 is MNHEY and CDR2 SMNVEV (reference sequence). DNA of the CDR3: TGTGCCAGCAGTTCATCCGGCTGGAGTTCTGGAAACACCATATATTTT. This encodes CASSSSGWSSGNTIYF.

This clonotype was recorded at least ten times. This chain uses TRBV28 with TRBJ2-7, with a possible D match to TRBD1 (6 bases). The CDR3 extends over 16 amino acids. CDR1 is MDHEN, CDR2 SYDVKM, per germline. Trimming left V 5 bases short and J 0 bases short, with 17 bases between. CDR3 loop: CASSAPPGTNSYEQYF. CDR3 nucleotides: TGTGCCAGCAGTGCGCCCCCCGGGACAAACTCCTACGAGCAGTACTTC.

There are many counts of this clonotype. The V gene is TRBV11-1, the J gene TRBJ2-1, with D unresolved. The CDR3 runs to 16 residues. The V gene lost 2 bases and the J gene lost 4 bases, with 15 bases spanning the gap. Germline CDR1 reads SGHAT; CDR2 reads FQDESV (reference sequence). DNA of the CDR3: TGTGCCAGCAGCTTAAAACGACCCCCAGATTACAATGAGCAGTTCTTC. As protein: CASSLKRPPDYNEQFF.

This clonotype has ten or more counts. The V call is TRBV28, the J call TRBJ2-5; D may be TRBD1 (7 bases). V dropped 6 bases and J dropped 2 bases, with 19 bases sitting between them. The CDR3 sequence is 16 residues long. Germline-derived CDR1 and CDR2 are MDHEN and SYDVKM. Here the CDR3 reads CASSLRQGGEQETQYF. The CDR3 DNA is TGTGCCAGCAGCCTCCGACAGGGAGGTGAGCAAGAGACCCAGTACTTC.

This clonotype is labeled medium-sized (0.01 to 0.1%). The chain combines TRBV11-2 with TRBJ2-3; D not certain. CDR1 SGHAT and CDR2 FQNNGV come from the germline V gene. The germline V and J ends were trimmed by 1 base and 2 bases, with 4 bases remaining between them. CDR3 length: 13 residues. The DNA for the CDR3 is TGTGCCAGCAGCTTAGCGTTCACAGATACGCAGTATTTT. Translated: CASSLAFTDTQYF.

This clonotype was seen ten or more times. The rearrangement uses TRBV11-2 and TRBJ2-7; D gene unclear. Germline V gene data show CDR1 as SGHAT and CDR2 as FQNNGV. Trimming stripped 5 bases from V and 2 bases from J, with 10 bases between. The length of the CDR3 is 13 residues. In DNA form, the CDR3 reads TGTGCCAGCAGCCAAGGGCTGACCTACGAGCAGTACTTC. Encoded protein: CASSQGLTYEQYF.

This clonotype is medium-sized (0.01 to 0.1%) within its sample. The V gene is TRBV7-6, the J gene TRBJ1-1; the match to TRBD1 covers 8 bases. The CDR3 extends over 15 amino acids. The V gene's germline CDR1 is SGHVS and CDR2 FNYEAQ. J lost 4 bases, V lost 3 bases, and 7 bases had no gene match. The CDR3 bases are TGTGCCAGCAGCTTCGGACAGGGCCCAGGCACTGAAGCTTTCTTT. Protein: CASSFGQGPGTEAFF.

In this sample, this clonotype turned up many times. The J gene is TRBJ1-4, the V gene TRBV7-2, with 10 bases identical to TRBD1. CDR1 and CDR2 (germline): SGHTA, FQGNSA. This CDR3 has 16 amino acids. V shed 6 bases and J 3 bases; nucleotides not matched to a gene: 7. DNA for the CDR3: TGTGCCAGCAGACCGGGACAGGGGCGGTCTAATGAAAAACTGTTTTTT. Encoded protein: CASRPGQGRSNEKLFF.

This clonotype showed up many times. This chain connects TRBV7-2 to TRBJ2-1, with unresolved D. V gave up 2 bases and J gave up 1 base, with 12 bases separating them. The length of the CDR3 is 16 residues. From germline, CDR1 is SGHTA and CDR2 FQGNSA. The CDR3 DNA sequence: TGTGCCAGCAGCTTACGGTGGCAGCTGTCCTACAATGAGCAGTTCTTC. This translates into CASSLRWQLSYNEQFF.

This clonotype was observed many times. This rearrangement joins TRBV27 to TRBJ2-1; 8 nucleotides agree with TRBD1. V dropped 5 bases and J dropped 9; count of bases not matched to a gene: 6. The CDR3 contains 13 residues. The germline CDR1 and CDR2 sequences are MNHEY and SMNVEV (reference sequence). The CDR3: CASSIKQGVEQFF. DNA for the CDR3: TGTGCCAGCAGTATCAAACAGGGGGTTGAGCAGTTCTTC.

This clonotype came up many times. The V gene is TRBV28, the J gene TRBJ2-2; D might be TRBD2 (5 bases). The germline CDR1 and CDR2 sequences are MDHEN and SYDVKM. V was trimmed by 2 bases and J by 9 bases, leaving 19 bases between them. The CDR3 has 16 amino acids. This CDR3 reads CASSLEEASRARELFF. CDR3 in DNA: TGTGCCAGCAGTTTAGAGGAGGCATCCCGGGCCCGGGAGCTGTTTTTT.

This clonotype was observed at least ten times. The chain combines TRBV7-2 with TRBJ1-2; a possible D gene is TRBD1 (5 bases). The CDR3 contains 14 residues. Trimming removed 5 bases at V and 5 bases at J, with 15 bases between. Germline V gene lookup returns CDR1 SGHTA and CDR2 FQGNSA. This chain's CDR3 is CASSPGGMAYGYTF. The CDR3 nucleotides are TGTGCCAGCAGCCCCGGGGGGATGGCTTATGGCTACACCTTC.

By frequency in the sample, this clonotype is medium-sized (0.01 to 0.1%). The V and J genes are TRBV9 and TRBJ2-1; 8 nucleotides agree with TRBD1. Germline CDR1 and CDR2: SGDLS and YYNGEE. The CDR3 runs 15 residues. V dropped 0 bases and J dropped 7; count of bases not matched to a gene: 6. CDR3 nucleotide sequence: TGTGCCAGCAGCGTAGGTGGGACAGGAAGAAATGAGCAGTTCTTC. Its translation: CASSVGGTGRNEQFF.

This clonotype appeared many times. The rearrangement joins TRBV29-1 to TRBJ1-6; 7 bases agree with TRBD1. The CDR3 totals 14 residues. Looked up from germline, CDR1 is SQVTM and CDR2 is ANQGSEA. With 5 bases clipped from V and 5 bases from J, the junction kept 6 bases outside the gene matches. For the CDR3, the DNA is TGCAGCGTTAAGACAGGGACAAATAATTCACCCCTCCACTTT. Protein product: CSVKTGTNNSPLHF.